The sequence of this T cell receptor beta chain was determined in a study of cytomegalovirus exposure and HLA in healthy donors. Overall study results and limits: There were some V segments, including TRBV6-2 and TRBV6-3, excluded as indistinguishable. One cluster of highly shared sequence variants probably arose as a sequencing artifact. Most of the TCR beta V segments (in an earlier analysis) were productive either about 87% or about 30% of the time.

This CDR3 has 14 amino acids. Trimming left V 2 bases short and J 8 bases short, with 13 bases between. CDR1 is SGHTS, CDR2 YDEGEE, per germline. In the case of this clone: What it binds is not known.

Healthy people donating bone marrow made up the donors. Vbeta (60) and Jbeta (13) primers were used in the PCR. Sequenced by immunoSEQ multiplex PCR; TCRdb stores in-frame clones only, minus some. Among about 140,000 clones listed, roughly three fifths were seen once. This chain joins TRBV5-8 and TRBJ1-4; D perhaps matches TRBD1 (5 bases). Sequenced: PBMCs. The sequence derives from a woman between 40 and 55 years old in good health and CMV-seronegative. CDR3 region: CASSFEDNEEKLFF. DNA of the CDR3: TGTGCCAGCAGCTTCGAGGACAACGAGGAAAAACTGTTTTTT.